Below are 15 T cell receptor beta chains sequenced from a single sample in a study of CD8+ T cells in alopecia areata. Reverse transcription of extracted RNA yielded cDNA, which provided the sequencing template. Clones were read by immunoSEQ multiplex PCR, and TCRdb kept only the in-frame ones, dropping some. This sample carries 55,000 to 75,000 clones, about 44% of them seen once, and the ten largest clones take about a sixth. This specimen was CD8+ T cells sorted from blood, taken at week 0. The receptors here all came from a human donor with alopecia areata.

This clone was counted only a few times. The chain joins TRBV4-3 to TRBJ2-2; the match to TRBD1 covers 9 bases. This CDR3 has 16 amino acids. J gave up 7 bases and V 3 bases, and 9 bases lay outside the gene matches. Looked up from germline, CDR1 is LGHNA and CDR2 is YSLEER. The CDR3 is CASSQGRDRVIGELFF. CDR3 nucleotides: TGCGCCAGCAGCCAGGGGCGGGACAGGGTTATCGGGGAGCTGTTTTTT.

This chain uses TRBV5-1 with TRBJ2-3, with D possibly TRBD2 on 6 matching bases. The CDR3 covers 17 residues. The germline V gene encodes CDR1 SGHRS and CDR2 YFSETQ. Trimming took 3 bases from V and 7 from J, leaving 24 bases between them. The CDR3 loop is CASSSAGTGLEPYTQYF. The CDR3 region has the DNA TGCGCCAGCAGCTCCGCGGGCACGGGACTCGAGCCCTATACGCAGTATTTT.

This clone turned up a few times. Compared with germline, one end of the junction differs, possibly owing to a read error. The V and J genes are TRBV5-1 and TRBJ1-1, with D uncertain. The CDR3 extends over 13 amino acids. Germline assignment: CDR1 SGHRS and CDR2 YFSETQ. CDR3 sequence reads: CASSLMDYTEAFF. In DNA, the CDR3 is TGTGCCAGCAGCTTGATGGACTACACTGAAGCTTTCTTT. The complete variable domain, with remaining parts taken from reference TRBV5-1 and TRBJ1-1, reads KAGVTQTPRYLIKTRGQQVTLSCSPISGHRSVSWYQQTPGQGLQFLFEYFSETQRNKGNFPGRFSGRQFSNSRSEMNVSTLELGDSALYLCASSLMDYTEAFFGQGTRLTVV.

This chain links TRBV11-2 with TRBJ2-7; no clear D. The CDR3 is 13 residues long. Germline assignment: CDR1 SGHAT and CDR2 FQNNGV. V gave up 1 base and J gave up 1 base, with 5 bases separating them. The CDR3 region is CASSLALSYEQYF. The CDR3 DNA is TGTGCCAGCAGCTTAGCCTTGTCCTACGAGCAGTACTTC.

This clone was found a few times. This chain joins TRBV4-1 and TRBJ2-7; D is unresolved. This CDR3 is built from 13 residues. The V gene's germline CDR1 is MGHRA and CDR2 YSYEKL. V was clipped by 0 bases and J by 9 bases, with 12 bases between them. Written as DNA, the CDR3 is TGCGCCAGCAGCCAAGATGTCCGGACGCCGCAGTACTTC. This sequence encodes CASSQDVRTPQYF.

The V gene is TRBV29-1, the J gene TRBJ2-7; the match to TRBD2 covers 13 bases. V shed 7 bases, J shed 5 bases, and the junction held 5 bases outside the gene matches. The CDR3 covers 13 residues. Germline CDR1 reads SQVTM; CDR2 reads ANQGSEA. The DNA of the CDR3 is TGCAGCGCCGGGACTAGCGGGATCCACGAGCAGTACTTC. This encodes CSAGTSGIHEQYF.

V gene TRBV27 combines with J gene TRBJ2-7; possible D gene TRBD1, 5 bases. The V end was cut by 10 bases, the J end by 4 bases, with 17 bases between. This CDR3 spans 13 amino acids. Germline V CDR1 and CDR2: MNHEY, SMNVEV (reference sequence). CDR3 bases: TGTGCCACCGCGACAGTGCCGAGTTACGAGCAGTACTTC. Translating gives CATATVPSYEQYF.

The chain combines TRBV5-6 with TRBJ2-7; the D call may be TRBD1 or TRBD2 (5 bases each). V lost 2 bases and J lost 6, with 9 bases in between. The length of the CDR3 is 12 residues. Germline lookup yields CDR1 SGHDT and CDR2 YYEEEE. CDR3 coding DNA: TGTGCCAGCAGCTTAGGGGACGTCGAGCAGTACTTC. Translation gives CASSLGDVEQYF.

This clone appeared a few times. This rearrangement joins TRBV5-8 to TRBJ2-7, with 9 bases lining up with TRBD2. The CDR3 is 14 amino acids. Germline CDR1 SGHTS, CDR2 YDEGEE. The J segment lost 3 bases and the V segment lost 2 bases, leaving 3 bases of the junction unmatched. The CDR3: CASSLSSGNYEQYF. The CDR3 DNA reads TGTGCCAGCAGCTTATCTAGCGGGAACTACGAGCAGTACTTC.

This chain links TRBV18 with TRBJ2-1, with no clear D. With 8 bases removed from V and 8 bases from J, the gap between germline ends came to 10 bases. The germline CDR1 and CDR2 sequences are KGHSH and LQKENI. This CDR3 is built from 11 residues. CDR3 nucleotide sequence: TGTGCCAGCGGTACGGGTGATGAGCAGTTCTTC. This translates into CASGTGDEQFF.

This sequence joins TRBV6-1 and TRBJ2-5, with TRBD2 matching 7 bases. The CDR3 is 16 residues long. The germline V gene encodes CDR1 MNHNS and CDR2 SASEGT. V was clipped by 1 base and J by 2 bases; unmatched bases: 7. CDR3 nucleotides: TGTGCCAGCAGTGAAGTCCCAGCGGGGCCTCAAGAGACCCAGTACTTC. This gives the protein CASSEVPAGPQETQYF.

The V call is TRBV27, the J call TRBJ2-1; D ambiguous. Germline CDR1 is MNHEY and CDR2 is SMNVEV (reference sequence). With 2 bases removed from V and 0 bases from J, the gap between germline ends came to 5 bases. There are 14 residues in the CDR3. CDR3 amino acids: CASSLKLSYNEQFF. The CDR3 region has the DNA TGTGCCAGCAGTTTAAAACTCTCCTACAATGAGCAGTTCTTC.

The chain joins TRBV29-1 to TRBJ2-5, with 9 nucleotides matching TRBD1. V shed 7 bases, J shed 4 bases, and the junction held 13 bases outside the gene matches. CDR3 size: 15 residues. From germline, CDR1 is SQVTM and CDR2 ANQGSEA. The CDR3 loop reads CSARGDRESIETQYF. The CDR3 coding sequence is TGCAGCGCCCGGGGGGACAGGGAAAGTATAGAGACCCAGTACTTC.

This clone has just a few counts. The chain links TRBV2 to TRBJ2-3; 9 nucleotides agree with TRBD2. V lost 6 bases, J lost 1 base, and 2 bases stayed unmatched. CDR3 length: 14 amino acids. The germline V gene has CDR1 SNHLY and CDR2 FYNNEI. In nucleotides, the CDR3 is TGTGCCAGCAGGGAGCGGGAGGGCACAGATACGCAGTATTTT. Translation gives CASREREGTDTQYF. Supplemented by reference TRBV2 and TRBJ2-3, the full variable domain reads EPEVTQTPSHQVTQMGQEVILRCVPISNHLYFYWYRQILGQKVEFLVSFYNNEISEKSEIFDDQFSVERPDGSNFTLKIRSTKLEDSAMYFCASREREGTDTQYFGPGTRLTVL.

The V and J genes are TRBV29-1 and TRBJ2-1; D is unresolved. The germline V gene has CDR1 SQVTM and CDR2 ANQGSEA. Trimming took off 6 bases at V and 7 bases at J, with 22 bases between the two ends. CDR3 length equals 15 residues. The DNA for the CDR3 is TGCAGCGTGGTTAGACGCGACGGGCTCCGGAATGAGCAGTTCTTC. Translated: CSVVRRDGLRNEQFF.